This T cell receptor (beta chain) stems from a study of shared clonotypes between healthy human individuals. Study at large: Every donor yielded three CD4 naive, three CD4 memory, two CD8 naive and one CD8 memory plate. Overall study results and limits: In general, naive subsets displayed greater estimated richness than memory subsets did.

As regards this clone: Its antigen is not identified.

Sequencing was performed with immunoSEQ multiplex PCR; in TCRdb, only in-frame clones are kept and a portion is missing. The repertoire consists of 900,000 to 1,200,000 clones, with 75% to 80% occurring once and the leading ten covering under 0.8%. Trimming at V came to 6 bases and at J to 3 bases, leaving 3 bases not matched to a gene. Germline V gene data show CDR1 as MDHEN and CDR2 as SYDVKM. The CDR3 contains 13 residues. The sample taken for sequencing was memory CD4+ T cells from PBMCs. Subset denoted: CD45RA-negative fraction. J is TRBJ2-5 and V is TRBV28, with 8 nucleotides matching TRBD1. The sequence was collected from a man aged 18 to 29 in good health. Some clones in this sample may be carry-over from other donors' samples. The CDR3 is CASRMTGEETQYF. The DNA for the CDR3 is TGTGCCAGCAGAATGACAGGGGAAGAGACCCAGTACTTC.